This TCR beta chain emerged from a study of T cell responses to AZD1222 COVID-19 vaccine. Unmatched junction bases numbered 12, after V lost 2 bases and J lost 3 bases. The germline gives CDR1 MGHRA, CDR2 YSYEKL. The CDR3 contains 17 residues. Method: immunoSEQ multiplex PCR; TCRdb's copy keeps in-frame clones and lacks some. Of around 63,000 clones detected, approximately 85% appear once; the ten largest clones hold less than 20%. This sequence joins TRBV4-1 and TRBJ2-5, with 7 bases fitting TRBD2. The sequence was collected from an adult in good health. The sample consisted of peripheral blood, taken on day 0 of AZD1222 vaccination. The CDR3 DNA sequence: TGCGCCAGCAGCCAAAGTTCGGCGGGGGTAGGGGAAGAGACCCAGTACTTC. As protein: CASSQSSAGVGEETQYF.